Following are 23 T cell receptor beta chains from one sample sequenced in a study of human T cells and chemical hapten exposure. Noted time point: pre-sensitization, week 0. Treatment denoted: therapeutic diphenylcyclopropenone sensitization with weekly scalp DPC. TCRdb used MiXCR to reprocess the RACE reads, holding one entry per CDR3 protein. This sample yields a few hundred thousand distinct CDR3 sequences, of which roughly 6% are seen a single time; over 7% belongs to the top ten. This specimen consisted of whole blood, obtained in connection with sensitization to the hapten diphenylcyclopropenone (DPC). The receptors were sampled from a woman younger than 30 with alopecia areata. Some clones in this sample may be carry-over from other donors' samples.

This chain connects TRBV2 to TRBJ2-1; D is possibly TRBD1 (6 bases). The CDR3 sequence is 15 residues long. Germline assignment: CDR1 SNHLY and CDR2 FYNNEI. V lost 3 bases and J 6 bases, leaving 15 bases between the germline ends. CDR3 in amino acids: CASSELGGSFNEQFF. As DNA, the CDR3 is TGTGCCAGCAGTGAGTTAGGGGGTTCATTCAATGAGCAGTTCTTC.

V and J are TRBV7-9 and TRBJ2-3, with D possibly TRBD1 on 5 matching bases. Germline V gene lookup returns CDR1 SEHNR and CDR2 FQNEAQ (reference sequence). The V and J ends lost 5 bases and 6 bases respectively, with 21 bases between them. The CDR3 is made up of 16 amino acids. In DNA, the CDR3 is TGTGCCAGCAGCCTTCGGTGGGGCGTGGCCGAGGATACGCAGTATTTT. Residues: CASSLRWGVAEDTQYF.

This clonotype has a handful of counts. The chain links TRBV4-2 to TRBJ2-2; TRBD1 matches at 8 bases. Germline V gene sequence: CDR1 LGHNA, CDR2 YNFKEQ. The V and J ends lost 0 bases and 3 bases, in that order; junction bases with no gene match: 3. The CDR3 totals 16 residues. The CDR3 sequence is CASSQEDRADTGELFF. The CDR3 DNA follows: TGTGCCAGCAGCCAAGAGGACAGGGCAGACACCGGGGAGCTGTTTTTT.

The chain couples TRBV7-9 to TRBJ2-3; D unresolved. Germline V lookup: CDR1 SEHNR, CDR2 FQNEAQ (reference sequence). V gave up 4 bases and J gave up 2 bases, with 16 bases separating them. The CDR3 is 16 amino acids. The CDR3 DNA reads as TGTGCCAGCAGCTCCTCTAGGGAAGGGAACACAGATACGCAGTATTTT. It yields the protein CASSSSREGNTDTQYF. Using reference TRBV7-9 and TRBJ2-3 for the parts outside the CDR3, the full variable domain is DTGVSQNPRHKITKRGQNVTFRCDPISEHNRLYWYRQTLGQGPEFLTYFQNEAQLEKSRLLSDRFSAERPKGSFSTLEIQRTEQGDSAMYLCASSSSREGNTDTQYFGPGTRLTVL.

There are many counts of this clonotype. The chain is built from TRBV20-1 and TRBJ1-1; D is ambiguous. The V end was cut by 3 bases, the J end by 1 base, with 9 bases between. The germline V gene has CDR1 DFQATT and CDR2 SNEGSKA (reference sequence). This CDR3 has 13 amino acids. The CDR3 reads CSARYRQNTEAFF. Written as DNA, the CDR3 is TGCAGTGCTAGGTACAGACAGAACACTGAAGCTTTCTTT.

This clonotype came up a few times. The rearrangement links TRBV5-5 to TRBJ2-1, with 11 positions matching TRBD1. The CDR3 is made up of 15 amino acids. CDR1 and CDR2 from the germline V gene are SGHKS and YYEKEE (reference sequence). Losses at the gene ends were 4 bases for V and 3 bases for J; bases not matched to a gene: 3. DNA of the CDR3: TGTGCCAGCAGCCGGGGGACAGGGGGCTACAATGAGCAGTTCTTC. Residues: CASSRGTGGYNEQFF.

This clonotype was seen more than once but under ten times. Here the CDR3 reads CASSKGQGNSGANVLTF. The CDR3 DNA reads TGCGCCAGCAGCAAGGGACAGGGGAACTCTGGGGCCAACGTCCTGACTTTC. The chain joins TRBV5-1 to TRBJ2-6; 10 bases map to TRBD1. Trimming took 4 bases from V and 0 from J; bases not matched to a gene: 4. CDR1 and CDR2 from the germline V gene are SGHRS and YFSETQ. The CDR3 is 17 amino acids.

Points on this clonotype: This may arise from a read error, as a much more abundant clone is one base away. The chain carries TRBV5-6 and TRBJ1-2; no reliable D call. Trimming stripped 0 bases from V and 7 bases from J, with 10 bases between. This CDR3 comprises 13 residues. CDR1 and CDR2 from the germline V gene are SGHDT and YYEEEE. This chain's CDR3 is CASSLDRSLGYTF. The CDR3 DNA sequence: TGTGCCAGCAGCTTGGACCGAAGTCTTGGCTACACCTTC.

This clonotype occurred a few times. V gene TRBV5-4 combines with J gene TRBJ2-7; TRBD1 matches at 7 bases. The germline gives CDR1 SGHNT, CDR2 YYREEE (reference sequence). V was pared by 5 bases and J by 4 bases, with 12 bases of the junction left unmatched. The length of the CDR3 is 15 residues. The CDR3: CASSNRPTTGYEQYF. In nucleotides, the CDR3 is TGTGCCAGCAGTAACCGGCCCACGACAGGGTACGAGCAGTACTTC.

This clonotype showed up just a few times. The chain combines TRBV5-6 with TRBJ1-6, with 7 bases identical to TRBD1. V lost 0 bases to trimming and J lost 8 bases; unmatched junction nucleotides: 5. The CDR3 runs to 15 residues. CDR1 SGHDT and CDR2 YYEEEE come from the germline V gene. CDR3 region: CASSLVRQGDSPLHF. The CDR3 DNA reads as TGTGCCAGCAGCTTGGTACGCCAGGGGGATTCACCCCTCCACTTT.

The table lists this clonotype with a few counts. The chain links TRBV10-3 to TRBJ2-7; TRBD1 might be the D (5 bases). The CDR3 is 17 residues long. Germline V gene lookup returns CDR1 ENHRY and CDR2 SYGVKD. V was cut by 7 bases and J by 2 bases, with 24 bases left in between. The CDR3 is CAIKAGFGSNVPYEQYF. The CDR3 bases are TGTGCCATCAAGGCAGGGTTCGGTTCGAATGTTCCCTACGAGCAGTACTTC.

This clonotype was detected ten times or more. CDR3 coding DNA: TGTGCCAGCAGCCCCCGTGGGGGGCATTCAGATACGCAGTATTTT. The encoded protein is CASSPRGGHSDTQYF. The rearrangement uses TRBV11-2 and TRBJ2-3; the D gene could be TRBD1 or TRBD2 (6 bases each). The CDR3 consists of 15 residues. The germline V gene has CDR1 SGHAT and CDR2 FQNNGV. V was shortened by 5 bases and J by 4 bases, with 16 bases between the two germline ends. The whole variable domain, remainder taken from reference TRBV11-2 and TRBJ2-3, is EAGVAQSPRYKIIEKRQSVAFWCNPISGHATLYWYQQILGQGPKLLIQFQNNGVVDDSQLPKDRFSAERLKGVDSTLKIQPAKLEDSAVYLCASSPRGGHSDTQYFGPGTRLTVL.

The chain joins TRBV6-1 to TRBJ1-3; D is uncertain. The CDR3 contains 14 residues. The V and J ends lost 6 bases and 3 bases respectively, with 12 bases between them. CDR1 is MNHNS and CDR2 is SASEGT in the germline V gene. CDR3 nucleotides: TGTGCCAGCAGGAAATCGGGCCGTGGAAACACCATATATTTT. It yields the protein CASRKSGRGNTIYF.

This clonotype was observed a few times. The J gene is TRBJ2-3, the V gene TRBV4-3, with 8 bases lining up with TRBD2. J was trimmed by 2 bases and V by 3 bases; bases with no gene match: 4. This CDR3 spans 15 amino acids. The germline V gene encodes CDR1 LGHNA and CDR2 YSLEER. The CDR3: CASSQGRGATDTQYF. The CDR3 DNA is TGCGCCAGCAGCCAGGGGCGGGGGGCCACAGATACGCAGTATTTT.

The V gene is TRBV6-5, the J gene TRBJ1-1, with 8 bases lining up with TRBD1. From germline, CDR1 is MNHEY and CDR2 SVGAGI. The CDR3 is made up of 15 amino acids. V lost 5 bases to trimming and J lost 6 bases; unmatched junction nucleotides: 11. CDR3 bases: TGTGCCAGCAGTCCCTACAGGGGGAAGGCGGCTGAAGCTTTCTTT. This gives the protein CASSPYRGKAAEAFF.

The V call is TRBV4-3, the J call TRBJ2-3; D is perhaps TRBD2 (7 bases). Germline loops: CDR1 LGHNA, CDR2 YSLEER. Trimming left V 2 bases short and J 2 bases short, with 14 bases between. The CDR3 has 16 residues. CDR3 residues: CASSQSLGGATDTQYF. CDR3 bases: TGCGCCAGCAGCCAATCCTTGGGGGGGGCCACAGATACGCAGTATTTT.

This clonotype appeared a single time. V is TRBV5-4 and J is TRBJ1-2; 7 bases align to TRBD1. This CDR3 has 13 amino acids. V lost 4 bases, J lost 7 bases, and 7 bases stayed unmatched. Germline-derived CDR1 and CDR2 are SGHNT and YYREEE (reference sequence). The CDR3 DNA sequence: TGTGCCAGCAGCATTCAGGGGGAGGGTGGCTACACCTTC. This gives the protein CASSIQGEGGYTF.

The chain combines TRBV4-1 with TRBJ1-2; D gene uncertain. Germline V gene data show CDR1 as MGHRA and CDR2 as YSYEKL. The CDR3 contains 14 residues. Trimming left V 5 bases short and J 8 bases short, with 18 bases between. As DNA, the CDR3 is TGCGCCAGCAGCTCCCCGGGGAGGGTAACGGGCTACACCTTC. Residues: CASSSPGRVTGYTF.

The V call is TRBV5-6, the J call TRBJ1-2; D might be TRBD1 (6 bases). CDR1 SGHDT and CDR2 YYEEEE come from the germline V gene. The V end was cut by 2 bases, the J end by 5 bases, with 19 bases between. This CDR3 is built from 16 residues. CDR3 nucleotides: TGTGCCAGCAGCTTTTGGGACACGACATCCTTTTATGGCTACACCTTC. Translation: CASSFWDTTSFYGYTF.

The rearrangement joins TRBV11-3 to TRBJ2-3; TRBD2 agrees at 14 bases. The length of the CDR3 is 19 residues. Per the germline V gene, CDR1 is SGHNT and CDR2 is YENEEA. With V trimmed by 1 base and J by 4 bases, 10 bases remained unmatched. The CDR3 nucleotides read TGTGCCAGCAGCTTAGGCCGGACTAGCGGGGGGCCGGAAGCAGATACGCAGTATTTT. It yields the protein CASSLGRTSGGPEADTQYF.

The chain is built from TRBV6-5 and TRBJ2-7; D ambiguous. Per the germline V gene, CDR1 is MNHEY and CDR2 is SVGAGI. V lost 0 bases and J 7 bases, leaving 10 bases between the germline ends. The CDR3 contains 13 residues. The CDR3 DNA is TGTGCCAGCAGTTACTCACCTGACCGGGAGCAGTACTTC. This codes for CASSYSPDREQYF.

This clonotype was recorded at least ten times. The rearrangement links TRBV7-2 to TRBJ1-3; D ambiguous. Germline V lookup: CDR1 SGHTA, CDR2 FQGNSA. Trimming took 3 bases from V and 2 from J, leaving 17 bases between them. The CDR3 sequence is 17 residues long. The CDR3 coding sequence is TGTGCCAGCAGCTTTTCGACCCCTCCCGGGGCTGGAAACACCATATATTTT. Encoded protein: CASSFSTPPGAGNTIYF.

The rearrangement joins TRBV10-3 to TRBJ2-3, with D possibly being TRBD1 (5 bases). There are 18 residues in the CDR3. Per germline, CDR1 ENHRY and CDR2 SYGVKD. With 3 bases removed from V and 1 base from J, the gap between germline ends came to 20 bases. CDR3 amino acids: CAISDPHRSDGGTDTQYF. The CDR3 region has the DNA TGTGCCATCAGTGACCCCCACAGGTCCGATGGGGGCACAGATACGCAGTATTTT.